Listed below are T cell receptor beta chains from one sample, sequenced in a study of identical twins. TCRdb analysed the 5' RACE reads with MiXCR anew, one entry per CDR3 protein. The repertoire has some 590,000 distinct CDR3 sequences, nearly 10% of them found once; the top ten carry around 3%. The same data also went into a second study, on yellow fever vaccine responses in identical twins.

Sequencing was carried out using PBMCs. These receptors all stem from a woman aged 18-35 years in good health. The CDR3 runs from the conserved cysteine through the conserved F or W. The D gene is left open where the match is weak. The size field is filled for only some rows; it gives once, few, many or a size class.

>TRBV7-9|TRBJ2-1|few|TRBD2
CASSGGGAWNEQFF
TGTGCCAGCAGCGGCGGGGGTGCGTGGAATGAGCAGTTCTTC
>TRBV24-1|TRBJ2-5|NA|NA
CATSEPAGEETQYF
TGTGCCACCAGTGAACCCGCCGGGGAAGAGACCCAGTACTTC
>TRBV19|TRBJ2-4|NA|NA
CASSILRPGGIQYF
TGTGCCAGTAGTATCCTCCGCCCTGGGGGCATTCAGTACTTC
>TRBV25-1|TRBJ2-7|NA|NA
CASSAQGPFYEQYF
TGTGCCAGCAGTGCGCAGGGGCCCTTTTACGAGCAGTACTTC
>TRBV12-3/TRBV12-4|TRBJ2-7|NA|NA
CASSLWQVLGEQYF
TGTGCCAGCAGTTTATGGCAGGTGCTTGGGGAGCAGTACTTC
>TRBV5-1|TRBJ2-3|few|TRBD1
CASSFDRVGTDTQYF
TGCGCCAGCAGCTTCGACAGGGTGGGCACAGATACGCAGTATTTT
>TRBV20-1|TRBJ2-3|few|NA
CSASAWGDPPDTQYF
TGCAGTGCTAGTGCGTGGGGGGACCCTCCAGATACGCAGTATTTT
>TRBV6-2/TRBV6-3|TRBJ1-4|many|NA
CASSYSTATNEKLFF
TGTGCCAGCAGTTACTCGACCGCAACTAATGAAAAACTGTTTTTT
>TRBV15|TRBJ2-7|many|NA
CATSRDRQSYEQYF
TGTGCCACCAGCAGAGACCGACAGTCGTACGAGCAGTACTTC
>TRBV7-7|TRBJ2-1|many|NA
CASSLRTTIYNEQFF
TGTGCTAGCAGCTTAAGGACTACAATATACAATGAGCAGTTCTTC
>TRBV20-1|TRBJ2-7|few|TRBD2
CSAGGLAGERYEQYF
TGCAGTGCTGGGGGACTAGCGGGGGAACGCTACGAGCAGTACTTC
>TRBV7-2|TRBJ2-1|many|NA
CASSPAGALGNEQFF
TGTGCCAGCAGCCCCGCCGGGGCCCTGGGAAATGAGCAGTTCTTC
>TRBV3-1|TRBJ2-1|many|NA
CASSHRQDNEQFF
TGTGCCAGCAGCCATCGACAGGACAATGAGCAGTTCTTC
>TRBV7-7|TRBJ1-1|few|TRBD1
CASSLAQGTEAFF
TGTGCTAGCAGCTTAGCACAGGGGACTGAAGCTTTCTTT
>TRBV28|TRBJ2-3|NA|NA
CASSEEPDRSTDTQYF
TGTGCCAGCAGTGAAGAGCCGGACAGAAGCACAGATACGCAGTATTTT
>TRBV5-1|TRBJ1-2|NA|NA
CASSFSTTVGASANYGYTF
TGCGCCAGCAGCTTCTCAACGACAGTAGGGGCATCGGCTAACTATGGCTACACCTTC
>TRBV20-1|TRBJ2-1|many|TRBD2
CSARGTSDPGEQFF
TGCAGTGCTAGAGGGACTAGCGACCCGGGTGAGCAGTTCTTC
>TRBV5-5|TRBJ2-7|many|NA
CASSLDPGSSYEQYF
TGTGCCAGCAGCCTGGACCCGGGTTCCTCTTACGAGCAGTACTTC
>TRBV20-1|TRBJ2-3|once|NA
CSAPTRASTETQYF
TGCAGTGCCCCGACTAGAGCTAGCACAGAAACGCAGTATTTT
>TRBV30|TRBJ2-1|NA|TRBD2
CAWGREGEQFF
TGTGCCTGGGGACGGGAGGGGGAGCAGTTCTTC
>TRBV28|TRBJ2-1|few|TRBD2
CASSGLAGGPSYNEQFF
TGTGCCAGCTCGGGACTAGCGGGAGGGCCCTCCTACAATGAGCAGTTCTTC
>TRBV6-5|TRBJ2-1|many|TRBD2
CASSYSGLAGDDEQFF
TGTGCCAGCAGTTACTCGGGACTAGCGGGAGACGATGAGCAGTTCTTC
>TRBV12-3/TRBV12-4|TRBJ2-7|few|NA
CASSPRTASTSEQYF
TGTGCCAGCAGTCCCCGGACAGCCTCTACGTCGGAGCAGTACTTC
>TRBV20-1|TRBJ2-4|few|NA
CSAFREAKNIQYF
TGCAGTGCTTTCCGGGAAGCCAAAAACATTCAGTACTTC
>TRBV6-5|TRBJ2-2|NA|TRBD1
CASSYTGQGVTGELFF
TGTGCCAGCAGTTACACGGGACAGGGGGTCACCGGGGAGCTGTTTTTT
>TRBV28|TRBJ2-2|NA|NA
CASTPDVAGELFF
TGTGCCAGCACCCCCGACGTAGCCGGGGAGCTGTTTTTT
>TRBV15|TRBJ1-2|NA|NA
CATSRDVSGDGYTF
TGTGCCACCAGCAGAGATGTGTCCGGGGACGGCTACACCTTC
>TRBV25-1|TRBJ2-1|NA|TRBD2
CASSEGLAGGRINEQFF
TGTGCCAGCAGTGAGGGACTAGCGGGAGGGCGAATCAATGAGCAGTTCTTC
>TRBV21-1|TRBJ2-1|many|NA
CASSNQGIFGNEQFF
TGTGCCAGCAGCAACCAAGGGATATTTGGGAATGAGCAGTTCTTC
>TRBV7-9|TRBJ2-7|NA|TRBD1
CASSGKTGGVGDSDF
TGTGCCAGCAGCGGGAAGACAGGGGGCGTCGGGGACAGTGACTTC
>TRBV20-1|TRBJ2-3|few|NA
CSARGGGMSGSTDTQYF
TGCAGTGCTAGAGGTGGAGGAATGAGCGGAAGCACAGATACGCAGTATTTT
>TRBV10-3|TRBJ2-6|NA|NA
CAISSPINPGAGANVLTF
TGTGCCATCAGTTCCCCAATCAATCCGGGGGCTGGGGCCAACGTCCTGACTTTC
>TRBV20-1|TRBJ2-7|many|NA
CSATKVGGTYEQYF
TGCAGTGCTACCAAGGTGGGCGGTACCTACGAGCAGTACTTC
>TRBV12-3/TRBV12-4|TRBJ1-2|few|NA
CASSWGGYYGYTF
TGTGCCAGCAGTTGGGGGGGCTACTATGGCTACACCTTC
>TRBV4-3|TRBJ2-1|NA|TRBD2
CASSLQTSGWDEQFF
TGCGCCAGCAGCCTCCAGACTAGCGGGTGGGATGAGCAGTTCTTC
>TRBV2|TRBJ2-7|few|TRBD2
CASVGLAGAENEQYF
TGTGCCAGCGTCGGGCTAGCGGGAGCGGAAAACGAGCAGTACTTC
>TRBV7-2|TRBJ2-7|many|TRBD2
CASSLQHLGGEQYF
TGTGCCAGCAGCTTACAGCATCTGGGGGGGGAGCAGTACTTC
>TRBV6-5|TRBJ2-7|many|TRBD1
CASSYKGQGGSYEQYF
TGTGCCAGCAGTTACAAGGGACAGGGGGGCTCCTACGAGCAGTACTTC
>TRBV12-5|TRBJ2-5|few|NA
CASSGSAAAETQYF
TGTGCTAGTTCAGGATCCGCGGCGGCAGAGACCCAGTACTTC
>TRBV5-4|TRBJ1-1|NA|NA
CASSLRGRRTEAFF
TGTGCCAGCAGCTTACGGGGGAGGCGGACTGAAGCTTTCTTT
>TRBV25-1|TRBJ2-2|few|TRBD1
CASKGTGLNTGELFF
TGTGCCAGCAAGGGGACAGGCCTGAACACCGGGGAGCTGTTTTTT
>TRBV6-5|TRBJ2-1|few|TRBD2
CASSYHAGTSGRNEQFF
TGTGCCAGCAGTTACCACGCCGGGACTAGCGGTCGCAATGAGCAGTTCTTC
>TRBV6-5|TRBJ2-7|NA|TRBD2
CASSYDQTKTSGSYEQYF
TGTGCCAGCAGTTACGATCAAACGAAGACTAGCGGGAGCTACGAGCAGTACTTC
>TRBV28|TRBJ2-3|NA|NA
CASRPGRGTDTQYF
TGTGCCAGCAGACCAGGGAGGGGGACAGATACGCAGTATTTT
>TRBV20-1|TRBJ2-1|few|TRBD2
CSALAGGPWNEQFF
TGCAGTGCATTAGCGGGAGGGCCTTGGAATGAGCAGTTCTTC
>TRBV27|TRBJ2-5|few|NA
CASSFISKGETQYF
TGTGCCAGCAGTTTTATCAGCAAAGGGGAGACCCAGTACTTC
>TRBV29-1|TRBJ2-5|many|TRBD2
CSVAPSGRETQYF
TGCAGCGTGGCCCCTAGCGGGAGAGAGACCCAGTACTTC
>TRBV20-1|TRBJ2-3|many|NA
CSAWASREGVDTQYF
TGCAGTGCTTGGGCCTCTAGGGAGGGGGTGGATACGCAGTATTTT
>TRBV7-9|TRBJ2-5|many|TRBD1
CASSPGSLGQKETQYF
TGTGCCAGCAGCCCCGGGTCCTTGGGACAGAAAGAGACCCAGTACTTC